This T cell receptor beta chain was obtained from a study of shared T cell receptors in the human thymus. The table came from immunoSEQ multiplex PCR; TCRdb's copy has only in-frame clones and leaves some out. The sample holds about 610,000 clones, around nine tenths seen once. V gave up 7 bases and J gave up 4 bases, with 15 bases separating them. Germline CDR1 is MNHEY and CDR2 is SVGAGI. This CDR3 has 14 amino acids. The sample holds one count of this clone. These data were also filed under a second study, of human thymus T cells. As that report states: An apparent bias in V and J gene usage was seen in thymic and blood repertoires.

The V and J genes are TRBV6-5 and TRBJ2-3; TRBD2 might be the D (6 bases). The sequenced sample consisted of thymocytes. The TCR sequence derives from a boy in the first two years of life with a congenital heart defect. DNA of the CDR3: TGTGCCAGCACCGAGACTAGTCAGTCAGATACGCAGTATTTT. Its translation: CASTETSQSDTQYF.